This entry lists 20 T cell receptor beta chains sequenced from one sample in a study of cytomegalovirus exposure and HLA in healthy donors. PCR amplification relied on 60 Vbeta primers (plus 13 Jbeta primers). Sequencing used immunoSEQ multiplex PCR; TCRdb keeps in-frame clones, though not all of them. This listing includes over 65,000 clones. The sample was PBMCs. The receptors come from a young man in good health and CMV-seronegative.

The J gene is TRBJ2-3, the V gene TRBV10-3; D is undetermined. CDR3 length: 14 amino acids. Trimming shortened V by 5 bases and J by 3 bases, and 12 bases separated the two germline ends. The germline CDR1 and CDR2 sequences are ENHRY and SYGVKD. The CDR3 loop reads CAISPQALTDTQYF. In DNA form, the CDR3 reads TGTGCCATCAGTCCCCAGGCCCTAACAGATACGCAGTATTTT.

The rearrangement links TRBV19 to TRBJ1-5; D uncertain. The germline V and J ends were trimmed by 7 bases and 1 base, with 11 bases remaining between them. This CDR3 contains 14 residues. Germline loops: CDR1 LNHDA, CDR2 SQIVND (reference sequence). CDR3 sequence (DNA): TGTGCCAGTAATCGAACCCTAAGCAATCAGCCCCAGCATTTT. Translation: CASNRTLSNQPQHF.

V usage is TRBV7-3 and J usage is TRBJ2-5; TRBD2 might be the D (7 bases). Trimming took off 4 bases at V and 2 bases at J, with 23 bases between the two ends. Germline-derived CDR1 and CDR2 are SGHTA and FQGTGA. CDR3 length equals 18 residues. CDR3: CASSSEGVASGFQETQYF. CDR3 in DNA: TGTGCCAGCAGCTCGGAGGGGGTGGCTAGCGGCTTTCAAGAGACCCAGTACTTC.

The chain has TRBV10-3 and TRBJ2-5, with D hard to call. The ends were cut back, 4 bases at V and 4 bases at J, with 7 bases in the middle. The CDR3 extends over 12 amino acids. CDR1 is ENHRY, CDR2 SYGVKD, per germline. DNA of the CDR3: TGTGCCATCAGTGTAACGGGAGAGACCCAGTACTTC. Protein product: CAISVTGETQYF.

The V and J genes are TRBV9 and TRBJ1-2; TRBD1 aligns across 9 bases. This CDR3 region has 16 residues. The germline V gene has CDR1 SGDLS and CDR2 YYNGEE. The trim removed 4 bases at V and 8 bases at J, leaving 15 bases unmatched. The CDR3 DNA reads TGTGCCAGCAGCCTTACAGGGGGCGCGGGGTCGTTCGGCTACACCTTC. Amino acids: CASSLTGGAGSFGYTF.

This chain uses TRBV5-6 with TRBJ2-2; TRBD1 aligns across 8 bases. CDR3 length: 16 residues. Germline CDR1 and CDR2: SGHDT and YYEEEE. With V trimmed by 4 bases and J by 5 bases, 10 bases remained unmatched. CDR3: CASSRKDRVETGELFF. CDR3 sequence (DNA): TGTGCCAGCAGCCGAAAGGACAGGGTGGAAACCGGGGAGCTGTTTTTT. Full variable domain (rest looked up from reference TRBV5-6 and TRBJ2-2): DAGVTQSPTHLIKTRGQQVTLRCSPKSGHDTVSWYQQALGQGPQFIFQYYEEEERQRGNFPDRFSGHQFPNYSSELNVNALLLGDSALYLCASSRKDRVETGELFFGEGSRLTVL.

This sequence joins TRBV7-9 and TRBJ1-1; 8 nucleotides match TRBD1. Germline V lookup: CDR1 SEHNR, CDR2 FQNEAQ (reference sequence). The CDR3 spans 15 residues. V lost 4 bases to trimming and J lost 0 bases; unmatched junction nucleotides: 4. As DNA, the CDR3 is TGTGCCAGCAGCTCCCGGACAGGGCTGAACACTGAAGCTTTCTTT. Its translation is CASSSRTGLNTEAFF.

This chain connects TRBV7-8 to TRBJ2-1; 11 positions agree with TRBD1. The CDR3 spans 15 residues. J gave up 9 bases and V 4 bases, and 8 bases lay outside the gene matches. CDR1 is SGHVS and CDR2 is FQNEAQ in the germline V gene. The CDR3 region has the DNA TGTGCCAGCAGCTCCGGGACAGGGGGGCCAGGTGAGCAGTTCTTC. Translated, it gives CASSSGTGGPGEQFF.

The CDR3 nucleotides read TGTGCCAGCAGTTACCAGGGTGTTGGCACTGAAGCTTTCTTT. Protein product: CASSYQGVGTEAFF. The gene calls are TRBV6-5 and TRBJ1-1, with D perhaps TRBD1 (5 bases). The germline V and J ends were trimmed by 2 bases and 4 bases, with 11 bases remaining between them. The length of the CDR3 is 14 residues. Germline values: CDR1 MNHEY, CDR2 SVGAGI.

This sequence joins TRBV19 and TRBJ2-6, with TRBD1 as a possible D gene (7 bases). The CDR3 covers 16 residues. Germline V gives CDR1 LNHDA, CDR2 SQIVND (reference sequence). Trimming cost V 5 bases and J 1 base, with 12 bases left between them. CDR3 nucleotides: TGTGCCAGTAGTTTGACAGGGAGGTCTGGGGCCAACGTCCTGACTTTC. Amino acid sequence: CASSLTGRSGANVLTF.

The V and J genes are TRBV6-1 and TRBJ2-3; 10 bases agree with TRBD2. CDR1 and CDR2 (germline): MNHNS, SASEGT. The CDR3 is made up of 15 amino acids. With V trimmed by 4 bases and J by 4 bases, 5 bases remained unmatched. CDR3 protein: CASSVERGGPDTQYF. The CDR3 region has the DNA TGTGCCAGCAGTGTGGAGCGGGGGGGTCCAGATACGCAGTATTTT.

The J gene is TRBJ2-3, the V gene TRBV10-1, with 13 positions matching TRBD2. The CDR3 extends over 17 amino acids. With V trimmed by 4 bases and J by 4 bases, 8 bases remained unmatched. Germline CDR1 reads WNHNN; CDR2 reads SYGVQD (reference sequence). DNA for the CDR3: TGCGCCAGCAGTGGCCGGACTAGCGGGGGAAGGCCAGATACGCAGTATTTT. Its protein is CASSGRTSGGRPDTQYF.

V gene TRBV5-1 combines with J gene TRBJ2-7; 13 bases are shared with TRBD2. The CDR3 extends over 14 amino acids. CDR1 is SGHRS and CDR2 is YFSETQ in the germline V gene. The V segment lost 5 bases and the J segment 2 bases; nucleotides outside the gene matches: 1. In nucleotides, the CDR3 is TGCGCCAGCAGGACTAGCGGGGGGCCCTACGAGCAGTACTTC. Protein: CASRTSGGPYEQYF.

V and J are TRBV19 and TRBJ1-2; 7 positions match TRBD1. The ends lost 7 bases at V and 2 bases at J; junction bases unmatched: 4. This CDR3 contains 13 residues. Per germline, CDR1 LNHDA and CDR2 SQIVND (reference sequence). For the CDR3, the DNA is TGTGCCAGTACCTTCAGGGGGAACTATGGCTACACCTTC. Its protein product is CASTFRGNYGYTF.

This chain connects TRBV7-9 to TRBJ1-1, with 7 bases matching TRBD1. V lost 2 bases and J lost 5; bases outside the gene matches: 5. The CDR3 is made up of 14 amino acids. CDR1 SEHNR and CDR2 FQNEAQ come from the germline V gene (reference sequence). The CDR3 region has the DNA TGTGCCAGCAGCTTACAGGGGGTAGGGACTGAAGCTTTCTTT. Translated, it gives CASSLQGVGTEAFF.

CDR3 in DNA: TGCGCCAGCAGGTCCCGGACTGGACAGATCGGGCAGTATTTT. This translates into CASRSRTGQIGQYF. The rearrangement uses TRBV4-1 and TRBJ2-3; perhaps TRBD1 as D (6 bases). Trimming shortened V by 6 bases and J by 11 bases, and 21 bases separated the two germline ends. CDR1 MGHRA and CDR2 YSYEKL come from the germline V gene. The CDR3 runs to 14 residues.

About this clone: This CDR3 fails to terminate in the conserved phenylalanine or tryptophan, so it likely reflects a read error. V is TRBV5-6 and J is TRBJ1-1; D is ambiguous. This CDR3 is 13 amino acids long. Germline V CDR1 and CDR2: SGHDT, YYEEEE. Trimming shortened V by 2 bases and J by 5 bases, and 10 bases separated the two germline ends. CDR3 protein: CASSFFGRTEAFS. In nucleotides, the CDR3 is TGTGCCAGCAGCTTTTTTGGGCGGACTGAAGCTTTCTCT.

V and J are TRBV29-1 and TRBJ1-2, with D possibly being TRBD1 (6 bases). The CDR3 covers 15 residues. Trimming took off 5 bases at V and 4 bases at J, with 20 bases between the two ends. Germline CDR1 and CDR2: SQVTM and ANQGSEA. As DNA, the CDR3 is TGCAGCGTTACCCGGACAGCTTTAAAGGGCTATGGCTACACCTTC. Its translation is CSVTRTALKGYGYTF.

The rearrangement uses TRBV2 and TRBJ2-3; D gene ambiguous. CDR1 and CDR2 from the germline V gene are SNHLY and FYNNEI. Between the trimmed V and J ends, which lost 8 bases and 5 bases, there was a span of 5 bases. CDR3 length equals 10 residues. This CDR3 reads CASGRDTQYF. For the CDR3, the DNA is TGTGCCAGCGGGCGAGATACGCAGTATTTT.

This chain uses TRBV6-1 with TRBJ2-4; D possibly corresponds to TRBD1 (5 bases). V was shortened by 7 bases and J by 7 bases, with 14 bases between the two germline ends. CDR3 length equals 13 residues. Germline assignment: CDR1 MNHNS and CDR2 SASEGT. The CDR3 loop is CASTKDIWNIQYF. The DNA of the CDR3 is TGTGCCAGCACTAAGGACATCTGGAACATTCAGTACTTC.